This entry features one T cell receptor beta chain sequence. The sample originates from a study of technical replicates of blood from a handful of donors. The ends were cut back, 3 bases at V and 0 bases at J, with 12 bases in the middle. The CDR3 runs 16 residues. Germline V CDR1 and CDR2: MDHEN, SYDVKM. Profiled with immunoSEQ multiplex PCR; TCRdb holds only in-frame clones, not every one. Altogether tens of thousands of clones are present, around 95% being singletons, with the ten largest covering 0.2% to 0.3%. Sequenced material: T cells isolated from PBMCs. The receptor comes from a human donor in good health. The chain has TRBV28 and TRBJ1-3; D call uncertain. This CDR3 reads CASSFDLQSSGNTIYF. The CDR3 nucleotides are TGTGCCAGCAGTTTTGACCTACAGAGCTCTGGAAACACCATATATTTT.